This entry is about one T cell receptor beta chain. Antigen unknown. The sample belongs to a study of post-analysis software for immune sequencing data. Background on the study: As for disease course, relapsing-remitting, secondary progressive and progressive-relapsing multiple sclerosis were all included.

General observations from the study: Controls had significantly higher normalized Chao1 diversity than multiple sclerosis patients. Several TRBV segments were more frequent in patients than controls; TRBV5-6, TRBV5-1 and TRBV20-1 belonged to this group.

Unique molecular identifiers had been added to the TCR beta cDNA libraries. T cells numbering roughly 0.85 to 11 million gave rise to roughly 0.5 million cDNA molecules. Via MiXCR, TCRdb re-called the PCR reads, giving one row per CDR3 protein. The sample records hundreds of thousands of distinct CDR3 sequences, roughly 27% being singletons. The CDR3 totals 14 residues. V shed 4 bases and J shed 0 bases, with 9 bases lying between them. Germline CDR1 is MNHEY and CDR2 is SMNVEV (reference sequence). The TCR was taken from a girl between 5 and 17 years old with multiple sclerosis. The sample consisted of blood. The chain is built from TRBV27 and TRBJ1-1; D unresolved. The CDR3 region is CASSYTPMNTEAFF. DNA of the CDR3: TGTGCCAGCAGTTACACACCCATGAACACTGAAGCTTTCTTT.